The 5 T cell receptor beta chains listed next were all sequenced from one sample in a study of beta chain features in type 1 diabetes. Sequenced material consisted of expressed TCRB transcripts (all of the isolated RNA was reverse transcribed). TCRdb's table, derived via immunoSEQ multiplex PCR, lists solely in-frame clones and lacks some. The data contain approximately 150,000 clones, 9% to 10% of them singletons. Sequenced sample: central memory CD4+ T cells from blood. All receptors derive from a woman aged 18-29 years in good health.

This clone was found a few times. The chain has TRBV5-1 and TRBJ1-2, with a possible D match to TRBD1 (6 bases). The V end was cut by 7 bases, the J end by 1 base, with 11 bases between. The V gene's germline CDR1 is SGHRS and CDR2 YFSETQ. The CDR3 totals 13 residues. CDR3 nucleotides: TGCGCCAGCGCTCCGGACAGTAACTATGGCTACACCTTC. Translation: CASAPDSNYGYTF.

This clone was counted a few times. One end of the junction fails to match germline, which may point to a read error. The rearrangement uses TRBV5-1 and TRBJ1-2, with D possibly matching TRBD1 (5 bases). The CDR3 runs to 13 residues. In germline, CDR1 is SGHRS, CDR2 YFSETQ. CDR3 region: CASSYGGDYGYTF. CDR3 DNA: TGCGCCAGCAGCTACGGCGGGGACTACGGCTACACCTTC.

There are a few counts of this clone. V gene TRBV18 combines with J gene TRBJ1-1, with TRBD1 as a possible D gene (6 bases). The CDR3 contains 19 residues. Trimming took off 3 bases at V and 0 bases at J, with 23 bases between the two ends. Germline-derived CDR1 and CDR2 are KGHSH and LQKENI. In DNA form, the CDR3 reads TGTGCCAGCTCACCTGTCCCGATACTTTCCGGGACACTGAACACTGAAGCTTTCTTT. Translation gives CASSPVPILSGTLNTEAFF.

This CDR3 is CASSPRGTSAAKTQYF. The CDR3 nucleotides are TGTGCCAGCAGTCCCCGAGGGACTAGCGCGGCAAAGACCCAGTACTTC. V is TRBV2 and J is TRBJ2-5, with 10 positions matching TRBD2. CDR3 length: 16 amino acids. Per germline, CDR1 SNHLY and CDR2 FYNNEI. Germline trimming cut 5 bases from V and 6 bases from J; bases unmatched to any gene: 12.

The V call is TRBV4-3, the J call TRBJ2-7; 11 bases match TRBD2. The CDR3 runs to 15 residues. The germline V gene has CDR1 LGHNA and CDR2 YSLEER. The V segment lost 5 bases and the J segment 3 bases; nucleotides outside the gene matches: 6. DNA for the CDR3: TGCGCCAGCAGCGTGGGGACTAGCGGACTCTACGAGCAGTACTTC. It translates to CASSVGTSGLYEQYF.